This T cell receptor beta chain was documented in a study of T cell changes during pregnancy in multiple sclerosis. Germline loops: CDR1 KGHSH, CDR2 LQKENI. The CDR3 runs to 13 residues. V lost 6 bases to trimming and J lost 9 bases, with 15 bases between them. Repertoires were generated with immunoSEQ multiplex PCR, while TCRdb's copy carries only in-frame clones and drops some. The sample has tens of thousands of clones, roughly nine tenths seen once. This sequence originates from a female donor in good health, enrolled as a control in a pregnancy study. This chain connects TRBV18 to TRBJ2-1; D possibly corresponds to TRBD2 (6 bases). Here the sequenced sample was peripheral blood, taken in the first trimester of pregnancy. The CDR3 reads CASSHPGGGEQFF. Here the CDR3 DNA reads TGTGCCAGCTCCCATCCTGGGGGAGGTGAGCAGTTCTTC. The whole variable domain, remainder taken from reference TRBV18 and TRBJ2-1, is NAGVMQNPRHLVRRRGQEARLRCSPMKGHSHVYWYRQLPEEGLKFMVYLQKENIIDESGMPKERFSAEFPKEGPSILRIQQVVRGDSAAYFCASSHPGGGEQFFGPGTRLTVL.